This T cell receptor (beta chain) is drawn from a study of OX40 agonist ivuxolimab in advanced cancers. As for the study in general: Patients were given ivuxolimab, an antibody that agonizes OX40 (CD134). Ivuxolimab was delivered to patients intravenously every 2 weeks at doses spanning 0.01 to 10 mg/kg.

With regard to this clone: Its antigen is unidentified.

V shed 5 bases and J shed 8 bases, with 13 bases lying between them. Germline values: CDR1 SGHRS, CDR2 YFSETQ. The CDR3 has 13 amino acids. Notes on the study in general: Among T cells, CD8+ cells averaged more expanded clones than CD4+ cells. Dose levels from 0.1 to 3.0 mg/kg saw CD4+ and CD8+ blood T cells expand clonally by week 6.

Profiled with immunoSEQ multiplex PCR; TCRdb holds only in-frame clones, not every one. The sample lists about 44,000 clones, 70% to 90% occurring once. The sample was CD4+ or CD8+ T cells sorted from blood, taken in a trial of the OX40 agonist ivuxolimab. The receptor's source is an adult with an advanced solid tumor such as melanoma, head and neck, liver or kidney cancer. The chain is built from TRBV5-1 and TRBJ2-2; D might be TRBD2 (5 bases). CDR3 DNA sequence: TGCGCCAGCAGTTCGGACTCACTGGGGGAGCTGTTTTTT. Encoded protein: CASSSDSLGELFF.